The next 9 T cell receptor beta chains were all read from a single sample in a study of blood T cell repertoires in COVID-19. Some clones are missing from TCRdb's copy, which holds only in-frame ones; the method was immunoSEQ multiplex PCR. This sample has about 520,000 clones, with approximately 85% found just once. The specimen was peripheral blood. These receptors were taken from a human donor in a cohort sampled during active COVID-19.

J is TRBJ2-5 and V is TRBV20-1; 13 bases are a match to TRBD2. The CDR3 length is 16 residues. V lost 3 bases, J lost 4 bases, and 8 bases stayed unmatched. Germline V gene lookup returns CDR1 DFQATT and CDR2 SNEGSKA (reference sequence). Here the CDR3 reads CSASWTSGSAGETQYF. Written as DNA, the CDR3 is TGCAGTGCTAGTTGGACTAGCGGGAGTGCGGGAGAGACCCAGTACTTC.

The DNA of the CDR3 is TGTGCCAGCAGTCCTGGGACAGTCAATAATTCACCCCTCCACTTT. This codes for CASSPGTVNNSPLHF. The rearrangement uses TRBV28 and TRBJ1-6, with 7 bases aligning to TRBD1. The V segment lost 5 bases and the J segment 5 bases; nucleotides outside the gene matches: 6. This CDR3 spans 15 amino acids. Per germline, CDR1 MDHEN and CDR2 SYDVKM. Looking up the rest from reference TRBV28 and TRBJ1-6 gives the full variable domain: DVKVTQSSRYLVKRTGEKVFLECVQDMDHENMFWYRQDPGLGLRLIYFSYDVKMKEKGDIPEGYSVSREKKERFSLILESASTNQTSMYLCASSPGTVNNSPLHFGNGTRLTVT.

The chain combines TRBV28 with TRBJ2-7; 7 bases are shared with TRBD2. The CDR3 consists of 17 residues. The junction had 18 bases not matched to a gene; V was cut back by 6 bases and J by 4 bases. Germline assignment: CDR1 MDHEN and CDR2 SYDVKM. In DNA, the CDR3 is TGTGCCAGCAGCCGCACCCGGGACTACCTCCGAAGGTACGAGCAGTACTTC. It specifies CASSRTRDYLRRYEQYF.

The V and J genes are TRBV20-1 and TRBJ2-7; 8 bases are a match to TRBD1. The CDR3 is 14 residues long. V lost 3 bases, J lost 0 bases, and 4 bases stayed unmatched. Looked up from germline, CDR1 is DFQATT and CDR2 is SNEGSKA (reference sequence). CDR3 DNA sequence: TGCAGTGCTAGTCGGGGACAGGTCTCCTACGAGCAGTACTTC. Translating gives CSASRGQVSYEQYF.

J is TRBJ2-6 and V is TRBV27; perhaps TRBD1 as D (6 bases). CDR3 length: 17 residues. Looked up from germline, CDR1 is MNHEY and CDR2 is SMNVEV (reference sequence). With 3 bases removed from V and 4 bases from J, the gap between germline ends came to 16 bases. The DNA of the CDR3 is TGTGCCAGCAGTTTCCGCGCCGGGACATTCGGGGCCAACGTCCTGACTTTC. It encodes CASSFRAGTFGANVLTF.

This clone was counted once. The chain has TRBV5-1 and TRBJ2-3, with 11 nucleotides matching TRBD2. This CDR3 region has 16 residues. V dropped 4 bases and J dropped 5; count of bases not matched to a gene: 9. The germline gives CDR1 SGHRS, CDR2 YFSETQ. CDR3 bases: TGCGCCAGCAGCCCCATGGATAGCGGGAGGGGAGATACGCAGTATTTT. This sequence encodes CASSPMDSGRGDTQYF.

This chain links TRBV7-2 with TRBJ2-7, with D possibly being TRBD2 (6 bases). Germline CDR1 and CDR2: SGHTA and FQGNSA. The CDR3 extends over 15 amino acids. V shed 1 base and J shed 4 bases, with 14 bases lying between them. The CDR3 loop is CASSLGDGGGYEQYF. CDR3 sequence (DNA): TGTGCCAGCAGCTTAGGAGACGGAGGAGGGTACGAGCAGTACTTC. Looking up the rest from reference TRBV7-2 and TRBJ2-7 gives the full variable domain: GAGVSQSPSNKVTEKGKDVELRCDPISGHTALYWYRQSLGQGLEFLIYFQGNSAPDKSGLPSDRFSAERTGGSVSTLTIQRTQQEDSAVYLCASSLGDGGGYEQYFGPGTRLTVT.

The V gene is TRBV9, the J gene TRBJ1-5; no clear D. CDR1 is SGDLS and CDR2 is YYNGEE in the germline V gene. This CDR3 comprises 16 residues. V dropped 1 base and J dropped 0 bases, with 11 bases sitting between them. The CDR3: CASSVNSLYSNQPQHF. The CDR3 DNA is TGTGCCAGCAGCGTAAATTCGCTCTATAGCAATCAGCCCCAGCATTTT.

The chain links TRBV3-1 (or the pseudogene TRBV3-2) to TRBJ1-2; no reliable D call. The CDR3 is 13 residues long. Trimming removed 0 bases at V and 7 bases at J, with 9 bases between. CDR1 is LGHDT and CDR2 is YNNKEL in the germline V gene (reference sequence). The CDR3 DNA reads TGTGCCAGCAGCCAAGAAGCAGCGCGTGGCTACACCTTC. It specifies CASSQEAARGYTF.